Listed here are 14 T cell receptor beta chains from one sample, sequenced in a study of CD8 T cells in ankylosing spondylitis. TCRdb re-derived calls from the 5' RACE reads in MiXCR, one entry per CDR3 protein. The sample includes 200,000 to 250,000 distinct CDR3 sequences, about 10% of them seen just once. The specimen sequenced was blood, either unsorted or a sorted T cell fraction (not recorded which). The receptors here all came from a male donor with ankylosing spondylitis or in good health (not recorded which).

A few counts support this clonotype. The chain couples TRBV7-9 to TRBJ2-5, with TRBD2 matching over 12 bases. The CDR3 loop spans 16 amino acids. The germline V gene encodes CDR1 SEHNR and CDR2 FQNEAQ (reference sequence). V was clipped by 4 bases and J by 2 bases; unmatched bases: 5. In DNA form, the CDR3 reads TGTGCCAGCAGCTCTTGGACTAGCGGGATACAAGAGACCCAGTACTTC. Its translation is CASSSWTSGIQETQYF.

There are a few counts of this clonotype. Sequence at one end of the junction differs from germline and may be a read error. V is TRBV20-1 and J is TRBJ2-1; 10 bases align to TRBD2. This CDR3 region has 16 residues. Germline V gene sequence: CDR1 DFQATT, CDR2 SNEGSKA (reference sequence). This chain's CDR3 is CCARSSGGASYNEQFF. CDR3 DNA sequence: TGCTGTGCTAGGTCCAGCGGGGGGGCTTCCTACAATGAGCAGTTCTTC.

This clonotype occurred many times. The chain links TRBV5-1 to TRBJ1-3, with D perhaps matching TRBD1 (6 bases). Germline V gene lookup returns CDR1 SGHRS and CDR2 YFSETQ. The CDR3 sequence is 15 residues long. Trimming took 4 bases from V and 4 from J, leaving 15 bases between them. The CDR3 DNA sequence: TGCGCCAGCAGCCGAGGGGGGGCTTCAGGAAACACCATATATTTT. Residues: CASSRGGASGNTIYF.

This clonotype was recorded a few times. This may arise from a read error, as a much more abundant clone is one base away. The gene calls are TRBV29-1 and TRBJ1-2; D is ambiguous. This CDR3 comprises 11 residues. Germline-derived CDR1 and CDR2 are SQVTM and ANQGSEA. V gave up 1 base and J gave up 4 bases, with 4 bases separating them. CDR3 DNA sequence: TGCAGCGTTGAAGGGGGCTATGGCTACACCTTC. Protein: CSVEGGYGYTF.

This clonotype has a handful of counts. The chain joins TRBV2 to TRBJ1-5, with unresolved D. Trimming stripped 3 bases from V and 5 bases from J, with 8 bases between. The CDR3 consists of 13 residues. Germline assignment: CDR1 SNHLY and CDR2 FYNNEI. The CDR3 DNA sequence: TGTGCCAGCAGTGATTACGGGGATCAGCCCCAGCATTTT. Its translation is CASSDYGDQPQHF. Variable domain in full (rest from reference TRBV2 and TRBJ1-5): EPEVTQTPSHQVTQMGQEVILRCVPISNHLYFYWYRQILGQKVEFLVSFYNNEISEKSEIFDDQFSVERPDGSNFTLKIRSTKLEDSAMYFCASSDYGDQPQHFGDGTRLSIL.

The chain combines TRBV6-5 with TRBJ2-5; tentatively, D is TRBD2 (7 bases). V dropped 4 bases and J dropped 5 bases, with 14 bases sitting between them. Germline V gives CDR1 MNHEY, CDR2 SVGAGI. The CDR3 extends over 14 amino acids. In DNA form, the CDR3 reads TGTGCCAGCAGTTTAGGGGGGGAGTTGGAGACCCAGTACTTC. Amino acid sequence: CASSLGGELETQYF.

This clonotype has more than one count but fewer than ten. The chain has TRBV6-5 and TRBJ2-1; D perhaps matches TRBD2 (6 bases). Between the trimmed V and J ends, which lost 3 bases and 6 bases, there was a span of 9 bases. Germline V CDR1 and CDR2: MNHEY, SVGAGI. The CDR3 runs 13 residues. The CDR3 sequence: CASSYFSGNEQFF. The CDR3, as DNA: TGTGCCAGCAGTTATTTTAGCGGCAATGAGCAGTTCTTC.

This clonotype was counted ten times or more. The chain has TRBV5-1 and TRBJ1-5, with 7 bases matching TRBD1. V gave up 0 bases and J gave up 7 bases; unmatched junction bases: 1. This CDR3 spans 13 amino acids. Germline assignment: CDR1 SGHRS and CDR2 YFSETQ. CDR3 amino acids: CASSLGGGQPQHF. In nucleotides, the CDR3 is TGCGCCAGCAGCTTGGGAGGGGGCCAGCCCCAGCATTTT. Full variable domain (outside the CDR3, taken from reference TRBV5-1 and TRBJ1-5): KAGVTQTPRYLIKTRGQQVTLSCSPISGHRSVSWYQQTPGQGLQFLFEYFSETQRNKGNFPGRFSGRQFSNSRSEMNVSTLELGDSALYLCASSLGGGQPQHFGDGTRLSIL.

The chain couples TRBV7-9 to TRBJ2-1; D is undetermined. Germline CDR1 SEHNR, CDR2 FQNEAQ (reference sequence). The CDR3 consists of 13 residues. Trimming removed 2 bases from V and 7 bases from J, with 9 bases in between. In DNA, the CDR3 is TGTGCCAGCAGCTTATTTAGTGGTAATGAGCAGTTCTTC. It translates to CASSLFSGNEQFF.

The chain carries TRBV12-2 and TRBJ2-3; the D call TRBD1 from the table was never checked on the DNA. TRBV12-2 is a known pseudogene. The CDR3 runs to 15 residues. The CDR3 region is CASRLPGQGTDTQYF. The CDR3 region has the DNA TGTGCAAGTCGCTTACCCGGACAGGGCACAGATACGCAGTATTTT.

This clonotype was seen many times. The chain recombines TRBV4-1 with TRBJ1-1; TRBD1 might be the D (5 bases). V was trimmed by 0 bases and J by 2 bases, leaving 13 bases between them. The CDR3 sequence is 16 residues long. Germline V CDR1 and CDR2: MGHRA, YSYEKL. The CDR3 DNA reads as TGCGCCAGCAGCCAAGATCGATACAGGCCTAACACTGAAGCTTTCTTT. It encodes CASSQDRYRPNTEAFF.

This clonotype was picked up a small number of times. The chain is built from TRBV12-3 or TRBV12-4 and TRBJ1-3, with D perhaps matching TRBD1 (6 bases). The V end lost 11 bases, the J end lost 4 bases, and 12 bases lay between the germline ends. The CDR3 extends over 12 amino acids. The CDR3 reads CAGRTGGNTIYF. The CDR3 nucleotides are TGTGCCGGTCGAACAGGGGGAAACACCATATATTTT.

V is TRBV6-4 and J is TRBJ2-6; D gene unclear. V was trimmed by 3 bases and J by 1 base, leaving 4 bases between them. Germline CDR1 MRHNA, CDR2 SNTAGT. CDR3 length equals 14 residues. Here the CDR3 reads CASSETSGANVLTF. DNA of the CDR3: TGTGCCAGCAGTGAGACATCTGGGGCCAACGTCCTGACTTTC.

Many counts were recorded for this clonotype. The gene calls are TRBV10-3 and TRBJ2-2; TRBD2 matches 8 bases. Germline lookup yields CDR1 ENHRY and CDR2 SYGVKD. The CDR3 sequence is 14 residues long. Trimming took 11 bases from V and 0 from J; bases not matched to a gene: 5. The CDR3 DNA sequence: TGTGCCTCTACGGGACTAGCGAACACCGGGGAGCTGTTTTTT. It yields the protein CASTGLANTGELFF.